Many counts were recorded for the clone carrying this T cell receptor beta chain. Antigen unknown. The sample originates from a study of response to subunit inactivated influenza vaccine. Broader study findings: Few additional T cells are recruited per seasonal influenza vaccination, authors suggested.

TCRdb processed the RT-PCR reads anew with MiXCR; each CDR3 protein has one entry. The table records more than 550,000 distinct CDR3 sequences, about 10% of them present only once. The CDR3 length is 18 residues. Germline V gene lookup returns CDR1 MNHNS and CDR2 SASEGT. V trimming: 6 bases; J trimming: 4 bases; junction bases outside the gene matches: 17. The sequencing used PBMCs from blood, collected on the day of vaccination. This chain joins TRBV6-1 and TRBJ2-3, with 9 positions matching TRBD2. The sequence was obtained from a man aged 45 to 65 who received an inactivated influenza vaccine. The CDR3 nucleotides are TGTGCCAGCAGCCTCCAGGCTAGCGGGGTAACTTTCCCAGATACGCAGTATTTT. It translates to CASSLQASGVTFPDTQYF.